The rows below give T cell receptor beta chains drawn from one sample of a study of shared clonotypes between healthy human individuals. TCRdb's copy holds only in-frame clones and misses some; the assay was immunoSEQ multiplex PCR. The table has more than 2 million clones, around 93% seen once. The sequencing input was naive CD8+ T cells from PBMCs. These receptors all stem from a man aged 18 to 30 in good health. Some clones in this sample may be carry-over from other donors' samples. CDR3s include the opening cysteine and the closing phenylalanine or tryptophan. A D gene is named only where the DNA matches it firmly. Size is omitted from some rows. Given values are once, few, many or a class for expanded clones.

TRBJ2-7	NA	once	TRBV25-1	TGTGCCAGCAGTGAATCGGAGGAGTCGTACGAGCAGTACTTC	CASSESEESYEQYF
TRBJ2-7	NA	NA	TRBV29-1	TGCAGCGTTGGGATAGGAGTGGCCTACGAGCAGTACTTC	CSVGIGVAYEQYF
TRBJ2-3	TRBD2	NA	TRBV27	TGTGCCAGCAGCCTAGGACTAGGAACAGATACGCAGTATTTT	CASSLGLGTDTQYF
TRBJ2-7	NA	NA	TRBV10-3	TGTGCCATCTATACAGGCTACGAGCAGTACTTC	CAIYTGYEQYF
TRBJ1-2	NA	NA	TRBV27	TGTGCCAGCAGGAGCCAGGATGGGTATGGCTACACCTTC	CASRSQDGYGYTF
TRBJ1-2	NA	NA	TRBV14	TGTGCCAGCAGCCGAGGACACACCTATGGCTACACCTTC	CASSRGHTYGYTF
TRBJ2-1	NA	NA	TRBV7-9	TGTGCCAGCAGCCCGAACAGGGAATCGTACAATGAGCAGTTCTTC	CASSPNRESYNEQFF
TRBJ2-2	NA	NA	TRBV29-1	TGCAGCGTTGTGAAGGGGAACACCGGGGAGCTGTTTTTT	CSVVKGNTGELFF
TRBJ2-7	TRBD1	NA	TRBV9	TGTGCCAGCAGCATGACAGGGGCCTCCTACGAGCAGTACTTC	CASSMTGASYEQYF
TRBJ2-7	NA	NA	TRBV27	TGTGCCAGCAGTTTAAGGGGTACCTTCGACGAGCAGTACTTC	CASSLRGTFDEQYF
TRBJ2-7	NA	once	TRBV27	TGTGCCAGCAGTTTATCTAGGGAGCGATCCTACGAGCAGTACTTC	CASSLSRERSYEQYF
TRBJ2-7	TRBD1	once	TRBV4-1	TGCGCCAGCAGCCAAGCGAGGACAGGGAGGAACGAGCAGTACTTC	CASSQARTGRNEQYF
TRBJ2-7	TRBD2	NA	TRBV27	TGTGCCAGCAGTTTCTCAGCGGGAGCAGAGTCCTACGAGCAGTACTTC	CASSFSAGAESYEQYF
TRBJ2-1	TRBD2	NA	TRBV27	TGTGCCAGCAGTCTCCAGGCGGGAGGGTTTAATGAGCAGTTCTTC	CASSLQAGGFNEQFF
TRBJ2-7	TRBD1	NA	TRBV15	TGTGCCACCAGCTCGGGCTCCGGGACAGGGGTCGAGCAGTACTTC	CATSSGSGTGVEQYF
TRBJ2-2	TRBD1	NA	TRBV19	TGTGCCAGTAGTATGGGTAAAAGGGGACAGACGAACACCGGGGAGCTGTTTTTT	CASSMGKRGQTNTGELFF
TRBJ1-5	NA	NA	TRBV28	TGTGCCAGCAGTTTATCTGGCAGGAGCCAGCCCCAGCATTTT	CASSLSGRSQPQHF
TRBJ2-1	NA	NA	TRBV11-2	TGTGCCAGCAGCCTCGTCCACAATGAGCAGTTCTTC	CASSLVHNEQFF
TRBJ1-1	NA	NA	TRBV5-4	TGTGCCAGCAGCCCTTACAGGGCAATGAACACTGAAGCTTTCTTT	CASSPYRAMNTEAFF
TRBJ2-3	TRBD2	once	TRBV4-3	TGCGCCAGCAGCCAAGAGCTGGTAGCGGGAGAGGGAGATACGCAGTATTTT	CASSQELVAGEGDTQYF
TRBJ2-2	NA	few	TRBV29-1	TGCAGCGTTGGGGGAAACACCGGGGAGCTGTTTTTT	CSVGGNTGELFF
TRBJ2-1	TRBD2	NA	TRBV5-4	TGTGCCAGCGTAGGGACTAGCGGGAGGGAACTGTCGGATGAGCAGTTCTTC	CASVGTSGRELSDEQFF
TRBJ2-3	NA	NA	TRBV27	TGTGCCAACAGTTTACGAGGGCCGGGAAATACGCAGTATTTT	CANSLRGPGNTQYF
TRBJ1-1	TRBD1	NA	TRBV15	TGTGCCACCAGCAGAGCCGACAGGGGAAGCTTCGTTTTCTTT	CATSRADRGSFVFF
TRBJ2-7	NA	NA	TRBV7-9	TGTGCCAGCAGCCGTCATCTGGGGGTTTCCTACGAGCAGTACTTC	CASSRHLGVSYEQYF
TRBJ2-7	NA	NA	TRBV27	TGTGCCAGCAGTTGGGGGGGGGCCCACTACGAGCAGTACTTC	CASSWGGAHYEQYF
TRBJ1-4	TRBD1	NA	TRBV9	TGTGCCAGCAGCGTAAGGGACAGGGGTTTAGCTAATGAAAAACTGTTTTTT	CASSVRDRGLANEKLFF
TRBJ2-3	TRBD2	NA	TRBV15	TGTGCCACCAGCAGTAAGACTAGCGGTTCCTTCAATACGCAGTATTTT	CATSSKTSGSFNTQYF
TRBJ2-1	NA	NA	TRBV28	TGTGCCAGCAGGGAGGGGGAAAGCTACGAGCAGTTCTTC	CASREGESYEQFF
TRBJ2-1	NA	NA	TRBV6-5	TGTGCCAGCAGTTACAATCCATTCTCCTACAATGAGCAGTTCTTC	CASSYNPFSYNEQFF
TRBJ2-2	NA	NA	TRBV6-5	TGTGCCAGCACCCCGGGGGAGAACACCGGGGAGCTGTTTTTT	CASTPGENTGELFF
TRBJ2-1	TRBD2	NA	TRBV4-1	TGCGCCAGCAGCCCGGGGGGCAATGAGCAGTTCTTC	CASSPGGNEQFF
TRBJ1-6	TRBD1	NA	TRBV28	TGTGCCAGCAGTTTGATGGGACAGTCCCTAAGCTCCTATAATTCACCCCTCCACTTT	CASSLMGQSLSSYNSPLHF
TRBJ2-3	TRBD2	once	TRBV28	TGTGCCAGCAGTTTACCTAGCGGGAGCTTAGCAGATACGCAGTATTTT	CASSLPSGSLADTQYF
TRBJ1-4	NA	NA	TRBV5-1	TGCGCCAGCAGCCCCGCGGTGGACATTAATGAAAAACTGTTTTTT	CASSPAVDINEKLFF
TRBJ2-5	TRBD2	NA	TRBV25-1	TGTGCCAGCAGTGAATATACCCAGGGAGGGGAGACCCAGTACTTC	CASSEYTQGGETQYF
TRBJ2-1	NA	NA	TRBV2	TGTGCCAGCAGCGACCTGGACTCTACCTACAATGAGCAGTTCTTC	CASSDLDSTYNEQFF
TRBJ2-7	NA	NA	TRBV7-9	TGTGCCAGCAGTCCCAGACTTCCCCTTATGGTCGAGCAGTACTTC	CASSPRLPLMVEQYF
TRBJ1-2	NA	once	TRBV23-1	TGCGCCAGCAGTCAATTAGGGAGGGGAAGGTATGGCTACACCTTC	CASSQLGRGRYGYTF
TRBJ1-3	NA	NA	TRBV28	TGTGCCAGCAGTTTTTGGGGAGCTGGAAACACCATATATTTT	CASSFWGAGNTIYF
TRBJ1-5	TRBD1	NA	TRBV6-1	TGTGCCAGCTCCGGACAGGGGAGCAATCAGCCCCAGCATTTT	CASSGQGSNQPQHF
TRBJ1-1	NA	NA	TRBV18	TGTGCCAGCTCACAAACTACTGAATACGGTGAAGCTTTCTTT	CASSQTTEYGEAFF
TRBJ2-1	TRBD2	NA	TRBV9	TGTGCCAGCAGCGTAGGAGGCGGGAGGGCCAATGAGCAGTTCTTC	CASSVGGGRANEQFF
TRBJ2-3	NA	NA	TRBV19	TGTGCCAGCGGCGTAGCGGCAAGCACAGATACGCAGTATTTT	CASGVAASTDTQYF
TRBJ1-3	NA	NA	TRBV10-2	TGCGCCAGCAGTGACGGGTTTCCTGGCGGGGACACCATATATTTT	CASSDGFPGGDTIYF
TRBJ2-7	NA	NA	TRBV5-6	TGTGCCAGCAGCTTCACAGGCTCCTACGAGCAGTACTTC	CASSFTGSYEQYF
TRBJ2-3	TRBD2	NA	TRBV29-1	TGCAGCGTGCCTAGCGGAAAATTGGACTACACAGATACGCAGTATTTT	CSVPSGKLDYTDTQYF